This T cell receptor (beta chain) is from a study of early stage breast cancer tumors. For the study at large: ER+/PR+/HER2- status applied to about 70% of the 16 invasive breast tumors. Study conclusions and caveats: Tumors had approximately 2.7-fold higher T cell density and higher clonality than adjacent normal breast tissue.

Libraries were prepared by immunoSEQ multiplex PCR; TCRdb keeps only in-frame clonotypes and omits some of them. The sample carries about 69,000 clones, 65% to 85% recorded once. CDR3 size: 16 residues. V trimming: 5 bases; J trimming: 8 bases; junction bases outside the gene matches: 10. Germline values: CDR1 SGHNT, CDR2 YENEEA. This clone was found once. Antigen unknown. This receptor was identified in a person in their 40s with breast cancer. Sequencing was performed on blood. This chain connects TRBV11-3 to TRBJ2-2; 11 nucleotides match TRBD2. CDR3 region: CASSPYGLAGGGELFF. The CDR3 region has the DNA TGTGCCAGCAGCCCCTACGGTCTAGCGGGAGGAGGGGAGCTGTTTTTT.